This T cell receptor (beta chain) emerged from a study of cytomegalovirus exposure and HLA in healthy donors. Study-level results: The listing of some 170 TCR beta chains classed them as cytomegalovirus-associated. Across HLA loci, a later analysis found differing TCR association rates, with DRB1 most and HLA-C fewest.

As regards this clone: Antigen unknown.

Trimming removed 4 bases from V and 2 bases from J; junction bases left unmatched: 5. This CDR3 has 16 residues. Germline V CDR1 and CDR2: SGHRS, YFSETQ. Unrecorded immune exposures were likely, despite nominal health at sampling. Both 60 Vbeta primers and 13 Jbeta primers went into the PCR. Method: immunoSEQ multiplex PCR; TCRdb's copy keeps in-frame clones and lacks some. This table holds some 140,000 clones, around 79% found once. The source material was PBMCs. This chain links TRBV5-1 with TRBJ2-1, with TRBD2 identical over 11 bases. The clonotype comes from a man aged 25-40 years in good health and CMV-seropositive. CDR3 region: CASSNGLAGTYNEQFF. The CDR3 DNA reads TGCGCCAGCAGCAACGGACTAGCGGGCACCTACAATGAGCAGTTCTTC.